The 25 T cell receptor beta chains below come from one sample, sequenced in a study of cytomegalovirus exposure and HLA in healthy donors. PCR amplification relied on 60 Vbeta primers (plus 13 Jbeta primers). Clones were read by immunoSEQ multiplex PCR, and TCRdb kept only the in-frame ones, dropping some. This sample has 150,000 to 200,000 clones, with around 80% found just once. The sample taken for sequencing was PBMCs. Source of these receptors: a man in his forties or fifties in good health and CMV-seronegative.

In its sample, this clone was seen a few times. The chain combines TRBV6-6 with TRBJ1-1; a weak D match, TRBD1 (6 bases). The V gene lost 7 bases and the J gene lost 4 bases, with 10 bases spanning the gap. Germline values: CDR1 MNHNY, CDR2 SVGAGI (reference sequence). This CDR3 spans 12 amino acids. Here the CDR3 DNA reads TGTGCCAGCAACGGACAGAGCACTGAAGCTTTCTTT. It codes for CASNGQSTEAFF.

J is TRBJ2-7 and V is TRBV7-9; 8 nucleotides agree with TRBD2. Germline lookup yields CDR1 SEHNR and CDR2 FQNEAQ (reference sequence). There are 15 residues in the CDR3. The V and J ends lost 1 base and 6 bases, in that order; junction bases with no gene match: 8. CDR3 bases: TGTGCCAGCAGCTTAGGCGGGAGGAGTAGGAGCGAGCAGTACGTC. This gives the protein CASSLGGRSRSEQYV.

The rearrangement uses TRBV27 and TRBJ2-5; 11 bases are a match to TRBD2. The CDR3 has 16 amino acids. Germline V lookup: CDR1 MNHEY, CDR2 SMNVEV (reference sequence). J lost 5 bases, V lost 8 bases, and 13 bases had no gene match. The CDR3 loop reads CASCSGASGRMETQYF. DNA for the CDR3: TGTGCCAGCTGTTCGGGAGCTAGCGGGAGGATGGAGACCCAGTACTTC.

V usage is TRBV27 and J usage is TRBJ2-3, with 7 bases matching TRBD2. Germline CDR1 reads MNHEY; CDR2 reads SMNVEV (reference sequence). The CDR3 totals 15 residues. The J segment lost 5 bases and the V segment lost 2 bases, leaving 7 bases of the junction unmatched. CDR3 residues: CASSLTSVEGDTQYF. CDR3 DNA sequence: TGTGCCAGCAGTTTAACTAGCGTCGAAGGAGATACGCAGTATTTT.

The J gene is TRBJ2-7, the V gene TRBV6-1; D is perhaps TRBD2 (6 bases). CDR3 length: 14 residues. The germline CDR1 and CDR2 sequences are MNHNS and SASEGT. Trimming cost V 6 bases and J 3 bases, with 15 bases left between them. The CDR3 is CASRGTHVFYEQYV. In DNA form, the CDR3 reads TGTGCCAGCAGGGGGACTCACGTTTTCTACGAGCAGTACGTC.

The chain has TRBV7-8 and TRBJ2-2; unclear D gene. The length of the CDR3 is 13 residues. Germline assignment: CDR1 SGHVS and CDR2 FQNEAQ. Trimming took 5 bases from V and 11 from J, leaving 15 bases between them. CDR3: CASSVDESLELFF. In nucleotides, the CDR3 is TGTGCCAGCAGCGTAGACGAGTCTCTCGAGCTGTTTTTT. Using reference TRBV7-8 and TRBJ2-2 for the parts outside the CDR3, the full variable domain is GAGVSQSPRYKVAKRGQDVALRCDPISGHVSLFWYQQALGQGPEFLTYFQNEAQLDKSGLPSDRFFAERPEGSVSTLKIQRTQQEDSAVYLCASSVDESLELFFGEGSRLTVL.

This clone is classed as medium-sized (0.01 to 0.1%). The V and J genes are TRBV25-1 and TRBJ2-4, with no clear D. Germline V gene sequence: CDR1 MGHDK, CDR2 SYGVNS. Trimming removed 5 bases at V and 0 bases at J, with 8 bases between. The CDR3 is 14 amino acids. The DNA for the CDR3 is TGTGCCAGCAGTAGTAGAAAAGCCAAAAACATTCAGTACTTC. Translated: CASSSRKAKNIQYF.

The chain employs TRBV5-6 and TRBJ2-1; 10 bases match TRBD2. The germline gives CDR1 SGHDT, CDR2 YYEEEE. The CDR3 runs 16 residues. With 1 base clipped from V and 4 bases from J, the junction kept 5 bases outside the gene matches. The CDR3 sequence: CASSLFSGGRYNEQFF. Written as DNA, the CDR3 is TGTGCCAGCAGCTTGTTTAGCGGGGGGCGATACAATGAGCAGTTCTTC. The complete variable domain, with remaining parts taken from reference TRBV5-6 and TRBJ2-1, reads DAGVTQSPTHLIKTRGQQVTLRCSPKSGHDTVSWYQQALGQGPQFIFQYYEEEERQRGNFPDRFSGHQFPNYSSELNVNALLLGDSALYLCASSLFSGGRYNEQFFGPGTRLTVL.

This clone was seen a handful of times. J is TRBJ1-1 and V is TRBV15; D is ambiguous. V was cut by 3 bases and J by 6 bases, with 14 bases left in between. Germline lookup yields CDR1 LNHNV and CDR2 YYDKDF (reference sequence). The CDR3 loop spans 14 amino acids. CDR3 nucleotide sequence: TGTGCCACCAGCAGGTTTGGCAGGTTAGCTGAAGCTTTCTTT. Protein: CATSRFGRLAEAFF.

The chain carries TRBV9 and TRBJ1-1; TRBD1 matches 11 bases. This CDR3 contains 18 residues. CDR1 is SGDLS, CDR2 YYNGEE, per germline. The ends lost 0 bases at V and 4 bases at J; junction bases unmatched: 11. The CDR3 is CASSVGRGQGVLGTEAFF. CDR3 DNA sequence: TGTGCCAGCAGCGTAGGAAGGGGACAGGGGGTCTTGGGCACTGAAGCTTTCTTT.

This clone was detected a few times. This chain uses TRBV6-1 with TRBJ1-1; 7 bases are a match to TRBD1. The CDR3 covers 14 residues. V gave up 6 bases and J gave up 0 bases; unmatched junction bases: 4. From germline, CDR1 is MNHNS and CDR2 SASEGT. CDR3 loop: CASRRQGMNTEAFF. The CDR3 DNA follows: TGTGCCAGCAGGAGACAGGGAATGAACACTGAAGCTTTCTTT.

CDR3: CASLPGQTSTDTQYF. CDR3 bases: TGTGCCAGCTTACCGGGACAGACTTCCACAGATACGCAGTATTTT. J is TRBJ2-3 and V is TRBV18; 7 nucleotides agree with TRBD1. Germline CDR1 reads KGHSH; CDR2 reads LQKENI. V shed 7 bases and J 2 bases; nucleotides not matched to a gene: 9. The CDR3 has 15 amino acids.

This sequence joins TRBV4-2 and TRBJ2-2; TRBD2 matches 10 bases. Per germline, CDR1 LGHNA and CDR2 YNFKEQ. CDR3 length: 17 residues. V lost 2 bases and J lost 2; bases outside the gene matches: 5. In DNA form, the CDR3 reads TGTGCCAGCAGCCAACTTACTAGCGGGAAAAACACCGGGGAGCTGTTTTTT. This codes for CASSQLTSGKNTGELFF.

The rearrangement uses TRBV30 and TRBJ2-1; D gene unclear. The CDR3 extends over 13 amino acids. Trimming removed 0 bases at V and 2 bases at J, with 5 bases between. CDR1 and CDR2 from the germline V gene are GTSNPN and SVGIG (reference sequence). This CDR3 is CAWSVQPYNEQFF. The CDR3 nucleotides are TGTGCCTGGAGTGTACAGCCCTACAATGAGCAGTTCTTC. The full variable domain, rest sourced from reference TRBV30 and TRBJ2-1, is SQTIHQWPATLVQPVGSPLSLECTVEGTSNPNLYWYRQAAGRGLQLLFYSVGIGQISSEVPQNLSASRPQDRQFILSSKKLLLSDSGFYLCAWSVQPYNEQFFGPGTRLTVL.

This chain connects TRBV30 to TRBJ1-1; 8 bases line up with TRBD1. This CDR3 has 10 residues. CDR1 is GTSNPN, CDR2 SVGIG, per germline (reference sequence). The trim removed 6 bases at V and 7 bases at J, leaving 1 base unmatched. CDR3 in DNA: TGTGCCTGTGGGACAGGTGAAGCTTTCTTT. This translates into CACGTGEAFF.

The chain links TRBV6-1 to TRBJ2-7; unclear D gene. Germline lookup yields CDR1 MNHNS and CDR2 SASEGT. This CDR3 spans 14 amino acids. The V end lost 2 bases, the J end lost 7 bases, and 15 bases lay between the germline ends. For the CDR3, the DNA is TGTGCCAGCAGTGAACGGACCGGCGCGAGGGAGCAGTACGTC. It encodes CASSERTGAREQYV.

This clone has just one count. The chain links TRBV15 to TRBJ2-7; 8 bases agree with TRBD2. CDR1 and CDR2 from the germline V gene are LNHNV and YYDKDF (reference sequence). V lost 0 bases to trimming and J lost 6 bases; unmatched junction nucleotides: 7. The CDR3 covers 15 residues. In nucleotides, the CDR3 is TGTGCCACCAGCAGAGATCTAGCGGGTAGGGGCGAGCAGTACTTC. Translation gives CATSRDLAGRGEQYF.

The chain recombines TRBV20-1 with TRBJ1-1; no clear D gene. The ends were cut back, 6 bases at V and 4 bases at J, with 9 bases in the middle. CDR3 length: 11 residues. Per germline, CDR1 DFQATT and CDR2 SNEGSKA (reference sequence). This chain's CDR3 is CSARPFTEAFF. DNA for the CDR3: TGCAGTGCGAGGCCGTTCACTGAAGCTTTCTTT.

The rearrangement joins TRBV30 to TRBJ2-2; 7 bases align to TRBD1. This CDR3 contains 13 residues. CDR1 and CDR2 (germline): GTSNPN, SVGIG (reference sequence). With 5 bases clipped from V and 2 bases from J, the junction kept 2 bases outside the gene matches. The CDR3 bases are TGTGCCTGGGGGACAGCCAACACCGGGGAGCTGTTTTTT. This gives the protein CAWGTANTGELFF. Supplemented by reference TRBV30 and TRBJ2-2, the full variable domain reads SQTIHQWPATLVQPVGSPLSLECTVEGTSNPNLYWYRQAAGRGLQLLFYSVGIGQISSEVPQNLSASRPQDRQFILSSKKLLLSDSGFYLCAWGTANTGELFFGEGSRLTVL.

V usage is TRBV15 and J usage is TRBJ2-4; tentatively, D is TRBD2 (6 bases). Germline CDR1 is LNHNV and CDR2 is YYDKDF (reference sequence). V was clipped by 1 base and J by 3 bases, with 19 bases between them. This CDR3 contains 18 residues. The chain's CDR3 is CATSRGAGRGLGKNIQYF. DNA for the CDR3: TGTGCCACCAGCAGAGGGGCAGGTCGGGGGTTAGGCAAAAACATTCAGTACTTC.

The chain couples TRBV20-1 to TRBJ1-1; no firm D call. CDR3 size: 11 residues. The V end was cut by 3 bases, the J end by 5 bases, with 7 bases between. CDR1 DFQATT and CDR2 SNEGSKA come from the germline V gene (reference sequence). The CDR3 loop is CSASSLTEAFF. The CDR3 DNA reads as TGCAGTGCTAGTAGTTTGACTGAAGCTTTCTTT.

The CDR3 DNA is TGTGCCAGCAGTTTAAATTGGGGGACTAGCGCCTCTGGGGCCAACGTCCTGACTTTC. This translates into CASSLNWGTSASGANVLTF. The chain couples TRBV28 to TRBJ2-6, with 10 bases that match TRBD2. Germline trimming cut 2 bases from V and 0 bases from J; bases unmatched to any gene: 7. CDR1 MDHEN and CDR2 SYDVKM come from the germline V gene. CDR3 length: 19 residues.

The CDR3 DNA is TGTGCCAGCAGTTACTCGCCCCAGGGGGAAGTCGGCTACACCTTC. It yields the protein CASSYSPQGEVGYTF. The chain joins TRBV6-6 to TRBJ1-2; 7 bases map to TRBD1. The J segment lost 8 bases and the V segment lost 0 bases, leaving 9 bases of the junction unmatched. This CDR3 is built from 15 residues. Germline CDR1 reads MNHNY; CDR2 reads SVGAGI (reference sequence).

The genes are TRBV28 and TRBJ2-3, with TRBD1 identical over 8 bases. CDR1 and CDR2 from the germline V gene are MDHEN and SYDVKM. The CDR3 runs to 16 residues. The V segment lost 4 bases and the J segment 2 bases; nucleotides outside the gene matches: 8. CDR3 loop: CASSSPTGAATDTQYF. CDR3 sequence (DNA): TGTGCCAGCAGTTCGCCGACAGGGGCCGCCACAGATACGCAGTATTTT.

This chain links TRBV9 with TRBJ2-1, with 10 positions matching TRBD2. Germline CDR1 is SGDLS and CDR2 is YYNGEE. V trimming: 4 bases; J trimming: 7 bases; junction bases outside the gene matches: 8. The CDR3 runs 15 residues. The CDR3 coding sequence is TGTGCCAGCAGCTCCCTAGCGGGAGTAAGGAATGAGCAGTTCTTC. Translation gives CASSSLAGVRNEQFF.